These T cell receptor beta chains were read from a single sample in a study of identifying expanded T cells in peripheral blood. Sequencing used immunoSEQ multiplex PCR; TCRdb keeps in-frame clones, though not all of them. Among approximately 83,000 clones listed, roughly 84% were seen once. The source material was blood. These receptors all stem from a person aged 18 to 75 in good health. Each CDR3 is given with its conserved first and last residue. A D gene is named only where the DNA matches it firmly. The size field is filled for only some rows; it gives once, few, many or a size class.

j_gene | v_gene | abundance | d_gene | CDR3aa | CDR3nt
TRBJ1-1 | TRBV18 | . | . | CASSPPSRATEAFF | TGTGCCAGCTCACCACCGAGCAGGGCCACTGAAGCTTTCTTT
TRBJ2-1 | TRBV2 | once | TRBD2 | CASSNTSGPYNEQFF | TGTGCCAGCAGCAACACTAGCGGGCCCTACAATGAGCAGTTCTTC
TRBJ1-1 | TRBV25-1 | once | . | CASSEYSTGNTEAFF | TGTGCCAGCAGTGAATACTCTACCGGCAACACTGAAGCTTTCTTT
TRBJ2-1 | TRBV10-3 | . | . | CAISELWGDNNEQFF | TGTGCCATCAGTGAGTTGTGGGGCGATAACAATGAGCAGTTCTTC
TRBJ1-2 | TRBV20-1 | once | . | CSARQGSRSTF | TGCAGTGCTAGACAGGGTAGTAGGTCGACCTTC
TRBJ1-1 | TRBV30 | . | . | CAWSGMNTEAFF | TGTGCCTGGTCCGGCATGAACACTGAAGCTTTCTTT
TRBJ2-5 | TRBV4-3 | . | TRBD1 | CASSLFTGEETQYF | TGCGCCAGCAGCCTCTTTACAGGGGAGGAGACCCAGTACTTC
TRBJ1-5 | TRBV27 | . | . | CASSLKYLGNQPQHF | TGTGCCAGCAGTTTAAAGTACCTGGGGAATCAGCCCCAGCATTTT
TRBJ2-1 | TRBV6-1 | . | . | CASGEQGWSYNEQFF | TGTGCCAGCGGAGAGCAGGGATGGTCCTACAATGAGCAGTTCTTC
TRBJ1-2 | TRBV11-2 | few | . | CASSFGGGSAYGYTF | TGTGCCAGCAGCTTTGGCGGGGGGTCGGCCTATGGCTACACCTTC
TRBJ2-7 | TRBV6-5 | . | TRBD1 | CASSLNRGSYEQYF | TGTGCCAGCAGTTTGAACAGGGGTTCCTACGAGCAGTACTTC
TRBJ2-4 | TRBV21-1 | . | . | CASRRVVLQQRKNIQYF | TGTGCCAGCAGACGGGTCGTGCTACAGCAAAGAAAAAACATTCAGTACTTC
TRBJ1-2 | TRBV7-6 | . | . | CASSLSEASYTF | TGTGCCAGCAGCCTTTCCGAAGCTTCATACACCTTC